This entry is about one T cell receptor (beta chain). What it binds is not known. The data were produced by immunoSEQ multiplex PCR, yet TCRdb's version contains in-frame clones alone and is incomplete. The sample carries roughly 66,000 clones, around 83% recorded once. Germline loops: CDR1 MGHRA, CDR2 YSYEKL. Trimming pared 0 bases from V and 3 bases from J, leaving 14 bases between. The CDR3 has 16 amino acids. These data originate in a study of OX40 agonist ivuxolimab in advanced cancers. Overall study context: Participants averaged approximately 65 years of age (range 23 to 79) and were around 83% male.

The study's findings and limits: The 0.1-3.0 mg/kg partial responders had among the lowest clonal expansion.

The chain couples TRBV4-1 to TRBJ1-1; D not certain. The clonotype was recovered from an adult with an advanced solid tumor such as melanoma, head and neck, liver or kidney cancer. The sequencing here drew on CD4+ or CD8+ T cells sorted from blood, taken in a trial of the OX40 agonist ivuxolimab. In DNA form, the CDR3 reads TGCGCCAGCAGCCAAGAACGCCGTGGAGGCCACACTGAAGCTTTCTTT. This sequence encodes CASSQERRGGHTEAFF.